The rows below give T cell receptor beta chains drawn from one sample of a study of T cells in Graves' hyperthyroidism and ophthalmopathy. TCRdb re-derived calls from the multiplex PCR reads in MiXCR, one entry per CDR3 protein. The sample consists of roughly 640,000 distinct CDR3 sequences, 15% to 20% of them appearing once. Sequences were obtained from blood. The receptors here all came from a woman aged 40 to 50 with Graves' ophthalmopathy. Both conserved end residues are part of each CDR3. The D gene is left open where the match is weak. Expanded clones get a size class; other rows say once, few or many, or leave the size out.

TRBJ1-1	many	14	TRBD1	TRBV20-1	CRVPGQSLLTEAFF	TGCAGGGTTCCGGGACAGAGTTTGCTCACTGAAGCTTTCTTT
TRBJ1-5	few	13	.	TRBV6-1	CASSELPIQPQHF	TGTGCCAGCAGTGAACTCCCCATTCAGCCCCAGCATTTT
TRBJ2-1	.	16	TRBD2	TRBV2	CASRAGTSGAYNEQFF	TGTGCCAGCAGAGCCGGGACTAGCGGGGCTTACAATGAGCAGTTCTTC
TRBJ2-7	many	14	TRBD2	TRBV7-8	CASSSPAGVYEQYF	TGTGCCAGCAGCTCACCAGCGGGAGTCTACGAGCAGTACTTC
TRBJ1-1	many	16	TRBD1	TRBV29-1	CSVAQGAPLGNTEAFF	TGCAGCGTTGCCCAGGGGGCACCTCTAGGTAACACTGAAGCTTTCTTT
TRBJ2-2	many	15	.	TRBV6-1	CASSGTFTNTGELFF	TGTGCCAGCAGTGGGACCTTTACGAACACCGGGGAGCTGTTTTTT
TRBJ1-6	.	12	.	TRBV18	CASSPDRAPLHF	TGTGCCAGCTCACCAGATCGGGCACCCCTCCACTTT
TRBJ1-2	few	14	.	TRBV28	CASSLLVGSYGYTF	TGTGCCAGCAGTTTATTAGTGGGATCCTATGGCTACACCTTC
TRBJ1-2	.	12	.	TRBV20-1	CSAGVGARGYTF	TGCAGTGCTGGGGTGGGGGCGCGTGGCTACACCTTC
TRBJ1-1	.	13	.	TRBV29-1	CSAAGIMNTEAFF	TGCAGCGCGGCCGGGATAATGAACACTGAAGCTTTCTTT
TRBJ2-2	.	15	.	TRBV6-2/TRBV6-3	CASSREWAPAGELFF	TGTGCCAGCAGTCGGGAGTGGGCCCCCGCCGGGGAGCTGTTTTTT
TRBJ1-1	.	14	TRBD1	TRBV29-1	CSVGGQGGNTEAFF	TGCAGCGTTGGCGGGCAGGGGGGGAACACTGAAGCTTTCTTT
TRBJ2-2	many	14	TRBD1	TRBV6-1	CASRPRTGTGELFF	TGTGCCAGCAGACCCCGGACAGGCACCGGGGAGCTGTTTTTT
TRBJ2-5	few	15	TRBD1	TRBV6-1	CASSRLQGVQETQYF	TGTGCCAGCAGTAGACTGCAGGGGGTCCAAGAGACCCAGTACTTC
TRBJ2-2	.	17	TRBD2	TRBV30	CAWSGRTSGRATGELFF	TGTGCCTGGAGTGGTCGGACTAGCGGGAGGGCCACCGGGGAGCTGTTTTTT
TRBJ2-3	.	15	TRBD2	TRBV24-1	CATSDGTSGRDTQYF	TGTGCCACCAGTGACGGGACTAGCGGGAGGGATACGCAGTATTTT
TRBJ1-2	few	13	TRBD1	TRBV7-9	CASSSRTGMGYTF	TGTGCCAGCAGCTCCAGGACAGGGATGGGCTACACCTTC
TRBJ1-5	few	13	.	TRBV6-1	CASRPQGNQPQHF	TGTGCCAGCAGGCCCCAGGGAAATCAGCCCCAGCATTTT
TRBJ2-1	many	15	.	TRBV7-9	CASSHAIGERNEQFF	TGTGCCAGCAGCCATGCTATAGGGGAGAGGAATGAGCAGTTCTTC
TRBJ2-2	many	16	TRBD1	TRBV11-3	CASSSPGQGGTGELFF	TGTGCCAGCAGCTCCCCGGGACAGGGCGGAACCGGGGAGCTGTTTTTT
TRBJ2-7	.	14	.	TRBV9	CASSVAAASYEQYF	TGTGCCAGCAGCGTAGCAGCAGCGTCCTACGAGCAGTACTTC
TRBJ2-2	.	18	TRBD2	TRBV12-3/TRBV12-4	CASKPSGLAIWATGELFF	TGTGCCAGCAAACCTTCGGGACTAGCGATTTGGGCCACCGGGGAGCTGTTTTTT
TRBJ2-7	.	15	.	TRBV4-1	CASSQETEGPYEQYF	TGCGCCAGCAGCCAAGAAACTGAGGGCCCCTACGAGCAGTACTTC
TRBJ1-1	.	17	TRBD1	TRBV20-1	CSANGPWTGMLNTEAFF	TGCAGTGCCAACGGACCCTGGACAGGGATGTTGAACACTGAAGCTTTCTTT